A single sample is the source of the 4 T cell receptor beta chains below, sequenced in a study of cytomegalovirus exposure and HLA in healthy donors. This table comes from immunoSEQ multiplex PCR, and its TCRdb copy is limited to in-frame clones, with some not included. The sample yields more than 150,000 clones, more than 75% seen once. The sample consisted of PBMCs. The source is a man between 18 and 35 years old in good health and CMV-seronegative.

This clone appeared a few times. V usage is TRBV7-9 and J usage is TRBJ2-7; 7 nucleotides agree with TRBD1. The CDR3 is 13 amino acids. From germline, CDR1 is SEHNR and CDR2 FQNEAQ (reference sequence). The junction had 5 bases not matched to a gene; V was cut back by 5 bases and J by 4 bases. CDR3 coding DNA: TGTGCCAGCAGCAGAACGACAGGGTACGAGCAGTACTTC. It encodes CASSRTTGYEQYF.

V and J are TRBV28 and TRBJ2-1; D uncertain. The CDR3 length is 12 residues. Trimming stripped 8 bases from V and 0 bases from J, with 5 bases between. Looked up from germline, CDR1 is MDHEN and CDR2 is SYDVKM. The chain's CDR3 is CASAGSYNEQFF. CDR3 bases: TGTGCCAGCGCCGGCTCCTACAATGAGCAGTTCTTC.

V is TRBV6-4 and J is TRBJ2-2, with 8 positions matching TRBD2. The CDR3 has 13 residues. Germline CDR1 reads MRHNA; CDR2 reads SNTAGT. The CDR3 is CARERGSTGELFF. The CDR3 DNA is TGTGCTCGTGAGCGGGGGAGCACCGGGGAGCTGTTTTTT.

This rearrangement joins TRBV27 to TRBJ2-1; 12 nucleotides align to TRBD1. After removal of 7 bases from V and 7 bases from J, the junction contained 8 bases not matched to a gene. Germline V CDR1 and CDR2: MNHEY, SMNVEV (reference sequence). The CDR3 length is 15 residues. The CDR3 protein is CASTSGQGASNEQFF. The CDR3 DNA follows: TGTGCCAGCACCTCGGGACAGGGGGCAAGTAATGAGCAGTTCTTC.